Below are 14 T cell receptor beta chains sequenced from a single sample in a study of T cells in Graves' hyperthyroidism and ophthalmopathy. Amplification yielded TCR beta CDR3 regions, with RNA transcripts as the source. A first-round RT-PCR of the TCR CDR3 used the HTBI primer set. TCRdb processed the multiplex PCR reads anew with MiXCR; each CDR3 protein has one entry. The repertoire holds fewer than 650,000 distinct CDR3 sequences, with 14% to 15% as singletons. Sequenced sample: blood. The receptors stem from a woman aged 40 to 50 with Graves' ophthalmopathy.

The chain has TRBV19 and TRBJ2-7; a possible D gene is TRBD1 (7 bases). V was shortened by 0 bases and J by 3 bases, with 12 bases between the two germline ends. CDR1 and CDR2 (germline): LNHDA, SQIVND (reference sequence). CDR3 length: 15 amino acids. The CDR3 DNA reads TGTGCCAGTAGTATAGATGGAGGGGGCCTCTACGAGCAGTACTTC. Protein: CASSIDGGGLYEQYF.

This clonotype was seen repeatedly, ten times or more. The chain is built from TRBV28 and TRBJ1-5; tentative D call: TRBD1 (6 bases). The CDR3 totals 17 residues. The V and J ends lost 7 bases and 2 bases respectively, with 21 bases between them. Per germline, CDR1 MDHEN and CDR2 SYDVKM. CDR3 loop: CASTTGGAPVGNQPQHF. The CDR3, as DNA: TGTGCCAGCACGACCGGGGGGGCCCCCGTTGGCAATCAGCCCCAGCATTTT. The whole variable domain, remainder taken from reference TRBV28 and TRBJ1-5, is DVKVTQSSRYLVKRTGEKVFLECVQDMDHENMFWYRQDPGLGLRLIYFSYDVKMKEKGDIPEGYSVSREKKERFSLILESASTNQTSMYLCASTTGGAPVGNQPQHFGDGTRLSIL.

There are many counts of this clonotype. This CDR3 is CASSLAGGQGALGNTIYF. The DNA of the CDR3 is TGTGCCAGCAGCTTAGCCGGAGGACAGGGGGCGCTGGGAAACACCATATATTTT. The chain employs TRBV7-2 and TRBJ1-3; 11 nucleotides agree with TRBD1. This CDR3 contains 18 residues. V dropped 0 bases and J dropped 4; count of bases not matched to a gene: 8. Germline V gives CDR1 SGHTA, CDR2 FQGNSA.

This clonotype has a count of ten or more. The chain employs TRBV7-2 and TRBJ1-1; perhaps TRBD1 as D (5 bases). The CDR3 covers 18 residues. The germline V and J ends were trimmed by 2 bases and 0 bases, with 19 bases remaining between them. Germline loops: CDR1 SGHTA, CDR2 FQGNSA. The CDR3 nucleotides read TGTGCCAGCAGCTTAAGCGGACAACGCCGGGTTATGAACACTGAAGCTTTCTTT. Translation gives CASSLSGQRRVMNTEAFF.

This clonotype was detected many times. The CDR3 protein is CASTLGQGPYEQYF. The CDR3 region has the DNA TGTGCCAGCACCTTGGGACAGGGCCCCTACGAGCAGTACTTC. The chain recombines TRBV12-3 or TRBV12-4 with TRBJ2-7, with 9 positions matching TRBD1. Trimming removed 7 bases from V and 2 bases from J; junction bases left unmatched: 6. CDR3 size: 14 residues.

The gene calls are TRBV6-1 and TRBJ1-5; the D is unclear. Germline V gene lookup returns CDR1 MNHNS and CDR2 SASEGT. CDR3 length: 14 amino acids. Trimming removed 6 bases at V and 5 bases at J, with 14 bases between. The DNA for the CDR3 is TGTGCCAGCAGGCTTCTAGCGGTCGATCAGCCCCAGCATTTT. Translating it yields CASRLLAVDQPQHF.

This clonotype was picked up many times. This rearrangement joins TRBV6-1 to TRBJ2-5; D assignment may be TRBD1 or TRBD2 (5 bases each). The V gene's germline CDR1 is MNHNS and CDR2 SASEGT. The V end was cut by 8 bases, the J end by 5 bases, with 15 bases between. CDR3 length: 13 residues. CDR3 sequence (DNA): TGTGCCAGCTTAGAGGGGACGTTGGAGACCCAGTACTTC. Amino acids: CASLEGTLETQYF.

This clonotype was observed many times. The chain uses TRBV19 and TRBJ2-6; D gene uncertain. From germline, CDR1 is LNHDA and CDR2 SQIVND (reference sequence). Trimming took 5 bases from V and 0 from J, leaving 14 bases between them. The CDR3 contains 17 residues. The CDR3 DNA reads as TGTGCCAGTAGTCCTGCGGCCAGCCACTCTGGGGCCAACGTCCTGACTTTC. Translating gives CASSPAASHSGANVLTF.

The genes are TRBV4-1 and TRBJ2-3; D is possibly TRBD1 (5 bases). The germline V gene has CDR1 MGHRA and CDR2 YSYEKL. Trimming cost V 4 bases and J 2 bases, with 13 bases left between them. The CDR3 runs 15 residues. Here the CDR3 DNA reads TGCGCCAGCAGCCTACAGGCTAGATCCACAGATACGCAGTATTTT. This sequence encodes CASSLQARSTDTQYF.

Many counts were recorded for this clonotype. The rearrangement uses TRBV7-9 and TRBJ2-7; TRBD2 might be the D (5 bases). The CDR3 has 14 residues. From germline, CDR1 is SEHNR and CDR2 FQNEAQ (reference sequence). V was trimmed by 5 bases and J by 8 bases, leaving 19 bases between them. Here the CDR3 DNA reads TGTGCCAGCAGCCCGGAGGTCTCTGGCGCCAAGCAGTACTTC. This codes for CASSPEVSGAKQYF.

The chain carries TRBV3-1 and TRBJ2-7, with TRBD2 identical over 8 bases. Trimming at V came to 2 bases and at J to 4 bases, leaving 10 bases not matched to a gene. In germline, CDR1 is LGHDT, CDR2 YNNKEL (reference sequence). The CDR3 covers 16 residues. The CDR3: CASSQFSARGGYEQYF. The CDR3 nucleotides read TGTGCCAGCAGCCAATTCAGCGCCCGGGGGGGATACGAGCAGTACTTC.

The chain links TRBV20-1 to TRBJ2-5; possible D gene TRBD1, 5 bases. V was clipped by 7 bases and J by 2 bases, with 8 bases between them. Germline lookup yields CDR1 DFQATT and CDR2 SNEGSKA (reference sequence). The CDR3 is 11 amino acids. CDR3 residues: CSGQIQETQYF. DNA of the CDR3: TGCAGTGGACAGATACAAGAGACCCAGTACTTC.

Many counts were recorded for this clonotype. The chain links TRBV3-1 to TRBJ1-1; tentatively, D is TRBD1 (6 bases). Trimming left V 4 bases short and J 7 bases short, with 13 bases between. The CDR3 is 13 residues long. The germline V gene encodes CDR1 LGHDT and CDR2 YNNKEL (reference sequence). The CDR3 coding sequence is TGTGCCAGCAGCCGCCGCGGACAGCTTGAAGCTTTCTTT. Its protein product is CASSRRGQLEAFF.

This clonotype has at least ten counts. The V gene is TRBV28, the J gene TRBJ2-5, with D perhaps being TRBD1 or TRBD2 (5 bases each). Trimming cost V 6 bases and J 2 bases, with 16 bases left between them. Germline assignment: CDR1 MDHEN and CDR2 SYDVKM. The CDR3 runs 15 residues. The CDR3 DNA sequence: TGTGCCAGCAGCGGGGTCCCGAGGACACAAGAGACCCAGTACTTC. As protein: CASSGVPRTQETQYF.